The clone carrying this TCR beta chain was recorded at least ten times. The entry originates in a study of spatial heterogeneity in lung cancer. This sample's time point: blood at routine non-recurrence follow-up after resection. TCRdb re-called the 5' RACE reads through MiXCR, storing one row per CDR3 protein. The sample shows roughly 18,000 distinct CDR3 sequences, under 10% of them seen only once. CDR3 size: 17 residues. Germline loops: CDR1 SEHNR, CDR2 FQNEAQ (reference sequence). V gave up 4 bases and J gave up 7 bases; unmatched junction bases: 13. The clonotype comes from a male donor with early-stage non-small cell lung cancer. The starting material was PBMCs, obtained at follow-up. The gene calls are TRBV7-9 and TRBJ2-3; TRBD1 aligns across 11 bases. The CDR3 protein is CASSSGAPGQGEYTQYF. In nucleotides, the CDR3 is TGTGCCAGCAGCTCCGGAGCTCCGGGACAGGGGGAGTATACGCAGTATTTT.